The table lists the clone carrying this TCR beta chain with a few counts. This entry comes from a study of T-cell reconstitution after alpha-beta-depleted transplantation in children. Unique molecular identifiers tagged the TCRbeta library. TCRdb redid the calling of the PCR reads with MiXCR, one entry per CDR3 protein. The table shows about 360,000 distinct CDR3 sequences, with approximately 12% occurring only once. After removal of 3 bases from V and 6 bases from J, the junction contained 1 base not matched to a gene. The germline V gene encodes CDR1 LGHDT and CDR2 YNNKEL (reference sequence). This CDR3 contains 13 residues.

The genes are TRBV3-1 and TRBJ1-2, with 10 bases that match TRBD1. Sequences were derived from PBMCs, sampled from the stem cell graft. The origin of this receptor is a human donor who donated a stem cell graft to a child with Fanconi anemia. CDR3 coding DNA: TGTGCCAGCAGCCACGGACAGGGGGATGGCTACACCTTC. This encodes CASSHGQGDGYTF.